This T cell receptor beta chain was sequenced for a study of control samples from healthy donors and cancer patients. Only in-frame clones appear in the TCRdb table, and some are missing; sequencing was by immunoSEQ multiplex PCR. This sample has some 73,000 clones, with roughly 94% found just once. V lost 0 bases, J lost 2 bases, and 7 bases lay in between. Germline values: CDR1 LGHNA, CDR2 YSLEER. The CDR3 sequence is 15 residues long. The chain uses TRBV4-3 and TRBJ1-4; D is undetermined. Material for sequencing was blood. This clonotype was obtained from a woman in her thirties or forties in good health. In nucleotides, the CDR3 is TGCGCCAGCAGCCAAGATAATTCCACTAATGAAAAACTGTTTTTT. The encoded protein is CASSQDNSTNEKLFF.